Listed below are T cell receptor beta chains from one sample, sequenced in a study of T-cell reconstitution after alpha-beta-depleted transplantation in children. Using its own MiXCR run on the PCR reads, TCRdb lists one record per CDR3 protein. This sample carries around 480,000 distinct CDR3 sequences, 32% of them seen once, and the ten largest clones take more than 2%. This material consisted of PBMCs from the stem cell graft donor, taken from the stem cell graft. The receptor source for this set is a human donor who donated a stem cell graft to a child with aplastic anemia. Each CDR3 is given with its conserved first and last residue. D genes are given only for firm matches. Size is stated for part of the rows, as once, few or many counts, or as a class when the clone is expanded.

J: TRBJ1-3; V: TRBV9; size: few; D: .; CDR3: CASSVDGIQGTGNTIYF; DNA: TGTGCCAGCAGCGTAGATGGGATCCAGGGTACTGGAAACACCATATATTTT
J: TRBJ1-2; V: TRBV2; size: few; D: TRBD1; CDR3: CASSASTGGRVGYTF; DNA: TGTGCCAGCAGTGCATCGACAGGGGGTAGGGTTGGCTACACCTTC
J: TRBJ1-1; V: TRBV18; size: few; D: TRBD1; CDR3: CASSPDRVMNTEAFF; DNA: TGTGCCAGCTCACCGGACAGGGTGATGAACACTGAAGCTTTCTTT
J: TRBJ1-2; V: TRBV7-2; size: .; D: .; CDR3: CASSPGLGAANYGYTF; DNA: TGTGCCAGCAGCCCCGGTTTGGGGGCTGCTAACTATGGCTACACCTTC
J: TRBJ2-3; V: TRBV20-1; size: .; D: TRBD2; CDR3: CSARRGGSSTTDTQYF; DNA: TGCAGTGCTAGACGAGGCGGGAGCTCGACCACAGATACGCAGTATTTT
J: TRBJ2-7; V: TRBV29-1; size: few; D: TRBD1; CDR3: CSATIRGQAYEQYF; DNA: TGCAGCGCAACCATTCGGGGACAGGCCTACGAGCAGTACTTC
J: TRBJ2-3; V: TRBV4-1; size: .; D: .; CDR3: CASSPLSAGITPQSSTDTQYF; DNA: TGCGCCAGCAGCCCTTTGAGTGCAGGAATCACACCACAATCTAGCACAGATACGCAGTATTTT
J: TRBJ2-2; V: TRBV5-1; size: .; D: .; CDR3: CASSPLTDSTGELFF; DNA: TGCGCCAGCAGCCCCCTCACAGATTCCACCGGGGAGCTGTTTTTT
J: TRBJ1-4; V: TRBV15; size: .; D: TRBD1; CDR3: CATSTYPGQREKLFF; DNA: TGTGCCACCAGCACCTATCCGGGACAGAGGGAAAAACTGTTTTTT
J: TRBJ2-1; V: TRBV7-2; size: few; D: .; CDR3: CASSSDPNNEQFF; DNA: TGTGCCAGCAGCTCGGACCCAAACAATGAGCAGTTCTTC
J: TRBJ2-7; V: TRBV6-1; size: .; D: TRBD1; CDR3: CAVMGQGDLEQYF; DNA: TGTGCCGTAATGGGACAGGGGGATCTCGAGCAGTACTTC
J: TRBJ2-1; V: TRBV5-6; size: .; D: .; CDR3: CASSFQPIYNEQFF; DNA: TGTGCCAGCAGCTTCCAACCGATATACAATGAGCAGTTCTTC
J: TRBJ1-1; V: TRBV20-1; size: .; D: TRBD1; CDR3: CSAPTAGGMNTEAFF; DNA: TGCAGTGCACCTACAGCAGGGGGAATGAACACTGAAGCTTTCTTT
J: TRBJ1-1; V: TRBV7-9; size: .; D: TRBD1; CDR3: CASSSRDRAAGGEAFF; DNA: TGTGCCAGCAGCTCCCGGGACAGGGCGGCCGGTGGTGAAGCTTTCTTT
J: TRBJ2-2; V: TRBV29-1; size: .; D: .; CDR3: CSVPPGSGPTGELFF; DNA: TGCAGCGTCCCCCCGGGCTCAGGACCCACCGGGGAGCTGTTTTTT
J: TRBJ2-7; V: TRBV6-2/TRBV6-3; size: .; D: .; CDR3: CASTFSEGPYEQYF; DNA: TGTGCCAGCACCTTCTCTGAGGGGCCCTACGAGCAGTACTTC
J: TRBJ1-1; V: TRBV7-8; size: .; D: .; CDR3: CASGDTLVTEAFF; DNA: TGTGCCAGTGGGGACACCCTAGTAACTGAAGCTTTCTTT
J: TRBJ1-3; V: TRBV15; size: once; D: .; CDR3: CATSSHRPGNTIYF; DNA: TGTGCCACCAGCAGCCATAGACCTGGAAACACCATATATTTT
J: TRBJ2-3; V: TRBV7-9; size: .; D: TRBD1; CDR3: CASSFWTGTDTQYF; DNA: TGTGCCAGCAGCTTCTGGACAGGGACAGATACGCAGTATTTT
J: TRBJ1-6; V: TRBV28; size: few; D: TRBD1; CDR3: CASRPGQGARSPLHF; DNA: TGTGCCAGCAGACCGGGACAGGGGGCGAGGTCACCCCTCCACTTT
J: TRBJ2-4; V: TRBV20-1; size: few; D: TRBD1; CDR3: CSASRQGGIQYF; DNA: TGCAGTGCTTCCCGACAGGGCGGCATTCAGTACTTC
J: TRBJ2-3; V: TRBV7-7; size: few; D: .; CDR3: CASSSGGSSGTDTQYF; DNA: TGTGCCAGCAGCTCCGGCGGATCCTCGGGCACAGATACGCAGTATTTT
J: TRBJ2-1; V: TRBV28; size: .; D: TRBD1; CDR3: CASSLQQGREQFF; DNA: TGTGCCAGCAGTTTACAACAGGGGCGGGAGCAGTTCTTC
J: TRBJ2-1; V: TRBV27; size: .; D: TRBD2; CDR3: CASSLSEGGVHEQFF; DNA: TGTGCCAGCAGTTTATCGGAGGGAGGGGTACATGAGCAGTTCTTC
J: TRBJ2-1; V: TRBV4-3; size: few; D: .; CDR3: CASSQGLDNEQFF; DNA: TGTGCCAGCAGCCAAGGGCTCGACAATGAGCAGTTCTTC
J: TRBJ1-5; V: TRBV3-1; size: .; D: .; CDR3: CASSSTSDSNQPQHF; DNA: TGTGCCAGCAGCTCGACAAGCGATAGCAATCAGCCCCAGCATTTT
J: TRBJ2-2; V: TRBV7-2; size: .; D: .; CDR3: CASSIASPGAGTGELFF; DNA: TGTGCCAGCAGCATCGCGTCCCCCGGGGCCGGCACCGGGGAGCTGTTTTTT
J: TRBJ1-2; V: TRBV12-3/TRBV12-4; size: .; D: .; CDR3: CASTDAYYGYTF; DNA: TGTGCCAGCACGGACGCCTACTATGGCTACACCTTC
J: TRBJ2-1; V: TRBV20-1; size: few; D: .; CDR3: CSAKGNGNEQFF; DNA: TGCAGTGCCAAGGGGAACGGCAATGAGCAGTTCTTC
J: TRBJ2-1; V: TRBV11-3; size: .; D: .; CDR3: CASSLLRNVNEQFF; DNA: TGTGCCAGCAGCTTACTGAGGAATGTCAATGAGCAGTTCTTC
J: TRBJ1-2; V: TRBV2; size: .; D: TRBD1; CDR3: CAQGGQGFDYGYTF; DNA: TGTGCCCAAGGGGGACAGGGATTCGACTATGGCTACACCTTC
J: TRBJ1-2; V: TRBV29-1; size: few; D: .; CDR3: CSGRDGDHGYTF; DNA: TGCAGCGGACGTGACGGGGATCATGGCTACACCTTC
J: TRBJ1-1; V: TRBV4-3; size: .; D: .; CDR3: CASSQDRSLGNTEAFF; DNA: TGCGCCAGCAGCCAAGATAGATCGTTGGGGAACACTGAAGCTTTCTTT
J: TRBJ2-7; V: TRBV20-1; size: once; D: .; CDR3: CSAPPAGRAGSYEQYF; DNA: TGCAGTGCTCCTCCGGCGGGCCGGGCGGGCTCCTACGAGCAGTACTTC
J: TRBJ2-5; V: TRBV12-3/TRBV12-4; size: .; D: .; CDR3: CASSLSSYQETQYF; DNA: TGTGCCAGCAGTTTGAGTTCCTACCAAGAGACCCAGTACTTC
J: TRBJ2-2; V: TRBV12-3/TRBV12-4; size: once; D: .; CDR3: CASSSTGTTWGELFF; DNA: TGTGCCAGCAGTTCTACCGGGACAACCTGGGGGGAGCTGTTTTTT
J: TRBJ2-7; V: TRBV28; size: .; D: .; CDR3: CASSLIQGSGYEQYF; DNA: TGTGCCAGCAGTTTGATCCAGGGGAGCGGCTACGAGCAGTACTTC